These 22 T cell receptor beta chains came from one sample sequenced in a study of blood T cell repertoires in COVID-19 (dated by TCRdb to 2020 to 2022). The protocol used for the library was the immunoSEQ multiplex PCR assay. Imported from immuneACCESS, the table was reduced by TCRdb to in-frame sequences with V and J called. These copies leave out some clones; in studies compared against another copy, an unresolved V gene accounts for under half, and the cause of the remainder is not known. The sample table shows 280,000 or so clones, and approximately 89% are seen once. Of the sample, approximately 2.9% is held by the ten largest clones. The source material was PBMCs or T cells enriched from blood (not recorded which). The receptors derive from a woman in her fifties or sixties who had been exposed to COVID-19.

With regard to this clone: One junction end disagrees with the germline gene, perhaps due to a read error. The genes are TRBV6-1 and TRBJ1-2, with 7 bases aligning to TRBD1. The germline V gene encodes CDR1 MNHNS and CDR2 SASEGT. This CDR3 contains 17 residues. CDR3 sequence reads: CASREGQANLANYGYTF. CDR3 coding DNA: TGTGCCAGCAGAGAAGGACAGGCGAATCTAGCTAACTATGGCTACACCTTC.

This clone was detected a few times. The V and J genes are TRBV6-5 and TRBJ1-3; no clear D gene. Germline CDR1 MNHEY, CDR2 SVGAGI. The V and J ends lost 5 bases and 0 bases respectively, with 11 bases between them. The CDR3 has 15 amino acids. DNA for the CDR3: TGTGCCAGCAGTCCGGTGGTACCCTCTGGAAACACCATATATTTT. Translation: CASSPVVPSGNTIYF.

V and J are TRBV14 and TRBJ2-5; 7 bases fit TRBD1. V lost 4 bases to trimming and J lost 3 bases; unmatched junction nucleotides: 5. Germline V gene lookup returns CDR1 SGHDN and CDR2 FVKESK. The CDR3 length is 14 residues. The CDR3 nucleotides are TGTGCCAGCAGCCGCCTCGACAGGGAAGAGACCCAGTACTTC. Translating it yields CASSRLDREETQYF. The whole variable domain, filled in from reference TRBV14 and TRBJ2-5, reads EAGVTQFPSHSVIEKGQTVTLRCDPISGHDNLYWYRRVMGKEIKFLLHFVKESKQDESGMPNNRFLAERTGGTYSTLKVQPAELEDSGVYFCASSRLDREETQYFGPGTRLLVL.

The V and J genes are TRBV28 and TRBJ1-2; D may be TRBD1 (5 bases). Trimming stripped 3 bases from V and 4 bases from J, with 15 bases between. CDR3 size: 15 residues. CDR1 is MDHEN and CDR2 is SYDVKM in the germline V gene. CDR3 nucleotide sequence: TGTGCCAGCAGTTTGTCAAGGGGCGTCGGCTATGGCTACACCTTC. Amino acid sequence: CASSLSRGVGYGYTF.

The V gene is TRBV2, the J gene TRBJ2-1, with 13 nucleotides matching TRBD2. V was clipped by 6 bases and J by 0 bases; unmatched bases: 11. CDR3 length equals 19 residues. Germline V gives CDR1 SNHLY, CDR2 FYNNEI. CDR3: CASRQTSGGASSSYNEQFF. The CDR3 nucleotides are TGTGCCAGCAGGCAAACTAGCGGGGGGGCCTCTAGCTCCTACAATGAGCAGTTCTTC.

In this sample, this clone turned up a few times. The chain recombines TRBV15 with TRBJ1-6; perhaps TRBD1 as D (6 bases). The V end was cut by 4 bases, the J end by 7 bases, with 17 bases between. The germline gives CDR1 LNHNV, CDR2 YYDKDF (reference sequence). The CDR3 loop spans 16 amino acids. The CDR3 is CATSTIGQSLNSPLHF. The CDR3 DNA is TGTGCCACCAGCACAATTGGACAGAGCCTCAATTCACCCCTCCACTTT. Full variable domain (rest looked up from reference TRBV15 and TRBJ1-6): DAMVIQNPRYQVTQFGKPVTLSCSQTLNHNVMYWYQQKSSQAPKLLFHYYDKDFNNEADTPDNFQSRRPNTSFCFLDIRSPGLGDTAMYLCATSTIGQSLNSPLHFGNGTRLTVT.

This sequence joins TRBV29-1 and TRBJ2-4; 9 nucleotides align to TRBD1. The germline V gene has CDR1 SQVTM and CDR2 ANQGSEA. This CDR3 has 14 residues. V lost 2 bases, J lost 8 bases, and 7 bases stayed unmatched. CDR3 amino acids: CSVEPTGGLDIQYF. DNA for the CDR3: TGCAGCGTTGAACCGACAGGGGGTTTGGACATTCAGTACTTC. The whole variable domain, filled in from reference TRBV29-1 and TRBJ2-4, reads SAVISQKPSRDICQRGTSLTIQCQVDSQVTMMFWYRQQPGQSLTLIATANQGSEATYESGFVIDKFPISRPNLTFSTLTVSNMSPEDSSIYLCSVEPTGGLDIQYFGAGTRLSVL.

The chain links TRBV9 to TRBJ2-7; D might be TRBD2 (5 bases). V was trimmed by 1 base and J by 5 bases, leaving 13 bases between them. This CDR3 region has 14 residues. The germline V gene encodes CDR1 SGDLS and CDR2 YYNGEE. For the CDR3, the DNA is TGTGCCAGCAGCGTATCGGGAACGGCGGACGAGCAGTACTTC. Translated, it gives CASSVSGTADEQYF.

A single count supports this clone. This sequence joins TRBV7-2 and TRBJ2-7, with D maybe TRBD1 (5 bases). Germline lookup yields CDR1 SGHTA and CDR2 FQGNSA. V was clipped by 4 bases and J by 2 bases, with 12 bases between them. The CDR3 runs to 14 residues. CDR3 sequence (DNA): TGTGCCAGCAGCTCCGACAGACCCCCCTACGAGCAGTACTTC. It specifies CASSSDRPPYEQYF.

The V gene is TRBV4-2, the J gene TRBJ2-7, with D perhaps TRBD2 (5 bases). The CDR3 totals 17 residues. Per the germline V gene, CDR1 is LGHNA and CDR2 is YNFKEQ. Trimming stripped 0 bases from V and 1 base from J, with 16 bases between. CDR3 residues: CASSQDRAIGESYEQYF. DNA of the CDR3: TGTGCCAGCAGCCAAGATCGCGCTATCGGGGAGTCCTACGAGCAGTACTTC.

The V gene is TRBV2, the J gene TRBJ2-1, with TRBD2 matching over 11 bases. This CDR3 is built from 15 residues. Trimming took 5 bases from V and 3 from J; bases not matched to a gene: 3. From germline, CDR1 is SNHLY and CDR2 FYNNEI. The CDR3 nucleotides read TGTGCCAGCAGTACTAGCGGGGGAGACTACAATGAGCAGTTCTTC. Amino acid sequence: CASSTSGGDYNEQFF.

The V and J genes are TRBV28 and TRBJ1-1, with D unclear. Germline CDR1 is MDHEN and CDR2 is SYDVKM. This CDR3 is built from 14 residues. The V gene lost 5 bases and the J gene lost 1 base, with 11 bases spanning the gap. The CDR3 is CASSREWQNTEAFF. CDR3 in DNA: TGTGCCAGCAGTCGGGAGTGGCAGAACACTGAAGCTTTCTTT.

This clone was recorded only once. The DNA for the CDR3 is TGTGCCAGCAGCTTGGCCCCGGGTACTGAAGCTTTCTTT. Protein sequence: CASSLAPGTEAFF. This chain connects TRBV5-6 to TRBJ1-1; D is undetermined. V was cut by 0 bases and J by 5 bases, with 8 bases left in between. The CDR3 has 13 amino acids. From germline, CDR1 is SGHDT and CDR2 YYEEEE.

V usage is TRBV7-9 and J usage is TRBJ1-2; D is possibly TRBD1 (6 bases). The CDR3 has 12 amino acids. Looked up from germline, CDR1 is SEHNR and CDR2 is FQNEAQ (reference sequence). The ends were cut back, 3 bases at V and 7 bases at J, with 9 bases in the middle. The DNA for the CDR3 is TGTGCCAGCAGCTTGACAGGTCCTGGCTACACCTTC. Protein sequence: CASSLTGPGYTF.

V gene TRBV5-1 combines with J gene TRBJ1-1; tentatively, D is TRBD1 (6 bases). The V gene lost 4 bases and the J gene lost 7 bases, with 20 bases spanning the gap. The CDR3 runs to 15 residues. Germline V gives CDR1 SGHRS, CDR2 YFSETQ. The CDR3: CASSPLTGQSYEAFF. The CDR3 region has the DNA TGCGCCAGCAGCCCACTAACAGGACAGAGCTATGAAGCTTTCTTT.

The chain carries TRBV16 and TRBJ1-5; 8 bases map to TRBD1. From germline, CDR1 is KGHSY and CDR2 FQNENV. This CDR3 is built from 14 residues. Trimming removed 4 bases from V and 5 bases from J; junction bases left unmatched: 4. CDR3 region: CASSLAGGYQPQHF. In DNA, the CDR3 is TGTGCCAGCAGCCTGGCAGGGGGCTATCAGCCCCAGCATTTT.

This clone was recorded only once. The same CDR3 can be traced to other DNA sequences in this sample. This rearrangement joins TRBV19 to TRBJ2-5; D possibly corresponds to TRBD2 (6 bases). Germline V lookup: CDR1 LNHDA, CDR2 SQIVND (reference sequence). The CDR3 sequence is 14 residues long. The ends were cut back, 4 bases at V and 2 bases at J, with 11 bases in the middle. The CDR3 region is CASSRPGVQETQYF. The CDR3 nucleotides read TGTGCCAGTAGTAGACCGGGAGTTCAAGAGACCCAGTACTTC. The whole variable domain, remainder taken from reference TRBV19 and TRBJ2-5, is DGGITQSPKYLFRKEGQNVTLSCEQNLNHDAMYWYRQDPGQGLRLIYYSQIVNDFQKGDIAEGYSVSREKKESFPLTVTSAQKNPTAFYLCASSRPGVQETQYFGPGTRLLVL.

The rearrangement links TRBV9 to TRBJ2-3; D might be TRBD1 (5 bases). Germline V gene data show CDR1 as SGDLS and CDR2 as YYNGEE. V gave up 4 bases and J gave up 1 base, with 10 bases separating them. This CDR3 has 14 residues. The CDR3, as DNA: TGTGCCAGCAGCCAAACAGGTGGCACAGATACGCAGTATTTT. It translates to CASSQTGGTDTQYF.

The chain combines TRBV18 with TRBJ1-2; D unclear. Germline-derived CDR1 and CDR2 are KGHSH and LQKENI. CDR3 length: 14 amino acids. The V and J ends lost 3 bases and 6 bases respectively, with 14 bases between them. This chain's CDR3 is CASSPSGNGHGYTF. The CDR3 region has the DNA TGTGCCAGCTCACCCTCCGGGAATGGGCATGGCTACACCTTC.

The rearrangement uses TRBV11-2 and TRBJ1-2; 12 bases are a match to TRBD1. Trimming at V came to 0 bases and at J to 6 bases, leaving 11 bases not matched to a gene. CDR1 and CDR2 from the germline V gene are SGHAT and FQNNGV. This CDR3 is built from 18 residues. CDR3 nucleotide sequence: TGTGCCAGCAGCTTAGACGTGGCCCGTGGGACAGGGGGCGATGGCTACACCTTC. Its protein product is CASSLDVARGTGGDGYTF.

The chain combines TRBV1 with TRBJ2-7; whether TRBD1, the table's D call, matches the DNA was not checked. TRBV1 counts as a pseudogene. The CDR3 extends over 14 amino acids. CDR3 bases: TGCACCAGAGAACCGGGACAGCCTGCCTACGAGCAGTACTTC. This sequence encodes CTREPGQPAYEQYF.

The J gene is TRBJ1-6, the V gene TRBV21-1; the table gives TRBD1 as D, unverified against the DNA. TRBV21-1 is an annotated pseudogene. This CDR3 spans 15 amino acids. CDR3 bases: TGTGCCAGCACCAAACAGGGGGCAGTTAATTCACCCCTCCACTTT. Its translation is CASTKQGAVNSPLHF.